Here is one T cell receptor beta chain with its context. The antigen is undetermined. Primers included in the PCR were 60 Vbeta and 13 Jbeta primers. Produced via immunoSEQ multiplex PCR; TCRdb's table is partial and in-frame only. The table has about 230,000 clones, roughly 73% seen once. These data belong to a study of cytomegalovirus exposure and HLA in healthy donors. Regarding the study as a whole: A few chains tied to CMV proved CMV antigen-specific in vitro. The authors assumed roughly uniform sequencing depth across donors for presence/absence analyses. As was reported, the classifier diagnosed cytomegalovirus status with high specificity and sensitivity.

Sequenced sample: PBMCs. This sequence originates from a boy between 10 and 17 years old in good health and CMV-seronegative.

This chain's CDR3 is CASSTLAGGSSYNEQFF. The DNA for the CDR3 is TGTGCCAGCAGCACCCTAGCGGGGGGGAGCTCCTACAATGAGCAGTTCTTC. The J gene is TRBJ2-1, the V gene TRBV9, with 12 bases lining up with TRBD2. The CDR3 consists of 17 residues. CDR1 and CDR2 (germline): SGDLS, YYNGEE. With V trimmed by 4 bases and J by 0 bases, 5 bases remained unmatched.